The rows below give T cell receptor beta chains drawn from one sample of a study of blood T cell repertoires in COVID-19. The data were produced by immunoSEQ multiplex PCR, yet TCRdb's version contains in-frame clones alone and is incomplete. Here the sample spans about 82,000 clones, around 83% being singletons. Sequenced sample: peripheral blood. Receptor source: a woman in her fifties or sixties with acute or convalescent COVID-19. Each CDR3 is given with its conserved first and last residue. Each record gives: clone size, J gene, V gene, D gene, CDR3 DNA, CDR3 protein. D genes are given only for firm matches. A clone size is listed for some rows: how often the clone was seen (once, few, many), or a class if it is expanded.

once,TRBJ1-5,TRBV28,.,TGTGCCAGCAGTTTTCAACGGCAGGGTTCGGCTCAGCCCCAGCATTTT,CASSFQRQGSAQPQHF
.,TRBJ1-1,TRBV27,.,TGTGCCAGCAGTTTATCAGCGGGGATTGACACTGAAGCTTTCTTT,CASSLSAGIDTEAFF
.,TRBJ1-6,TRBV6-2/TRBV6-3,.,TGTGCCAGCAGTTACGCTGGCAATTCACCCCTCCACTTT,CASSYAGNSPLHF
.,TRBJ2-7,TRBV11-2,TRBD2,TGTGCCAGCAGCTTAGCAGCGGGAGGTTTCTACGAGCAGTACTTC,CASSLAAGGFYEQYF
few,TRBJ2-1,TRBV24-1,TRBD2,TGTGCCACCTCCGGGACTAGCGGGAGTTTTGAGCAGTTCTTC,CATSGTSGSFEQFF
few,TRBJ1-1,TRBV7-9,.,TGTGCCAGCATTGCGCACACTGAAGCTTTCTTT,CASIAHTEAFF
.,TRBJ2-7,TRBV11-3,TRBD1,TGTGCCAGCAGCCTTGGGACAGACTACGAGCAGTACTTC,CASSLGTDYEQYF
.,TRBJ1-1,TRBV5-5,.,TGTGCCAGCAGCCGACAAGGGGGGGGCGCGGTGAACACTGAAGCTTTCTTT,CASSRQGGGAVNTEAFF
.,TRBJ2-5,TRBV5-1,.,TGCGCCAGCAGCTTGGGGTCCGGGGAGACCCAGTACTTC,CASSLGSGETQYF
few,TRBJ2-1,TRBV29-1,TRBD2,TGCAGCGTTGATATACTAGCGGGAAATGAGCAGTTCTTC,CSVDILAGNEQFF
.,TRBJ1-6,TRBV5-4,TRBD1,TGTGCCAGCAACACAGGGGGCGCACGGGATTCACCCCTCCACTTT,CASNTGGARDSPLHF
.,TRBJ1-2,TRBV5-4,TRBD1,TGTGCCAGCAGGCGACAGGGAGAGAATGGCTACACCTTC,CASRRQGENGYTF
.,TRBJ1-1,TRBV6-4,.,TGTGCCAGCAGTATCTCAGGGTCCACTGAAGCTTTCTTT,CASSISGSTEAFF
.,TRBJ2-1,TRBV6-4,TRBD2,TGTGCCCCCGTGGGGGGGACTAGCGGGAAGTGCTACAATGAGCAGTTCTTC,CAPVGGTSGKCYNEQFF
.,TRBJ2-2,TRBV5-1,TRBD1,TGCGCCAGCCATTGGGACAGACCAAACACCGGGGAGCTGTTTTTT,CASHWDRPNTGELFF
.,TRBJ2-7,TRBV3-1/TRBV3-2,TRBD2,TGTGCCAGCAGCCAGGCCCTGGGGGTTGCGGGAGGGTCCTACGAGCAGTACTTC,CASSQALGVAGGSYEQYF